Below are 22 T cell receptor beta chains sequenced from a single sample in a study of T-cell memory formation after mild COVID-19 (TCRdb year 2021). Library prep was done by 5' RACE. TCRdb names Illumina NovaSeq 6000 as the instrument used. TCRdb reprocessed the public reads (quality trimming at Q25 with fastp, clone calling with MiXCR) and kept in-frame beta chains. Entries are consolidated by CDR3 protein sequence, retaining the most common genes and DNA. The sample includes approximately 500,000 distinct CDR3 sequences, with approximately 23% observed a single time. The ten largest clones capture roughly an eighth of the sample. What was sequenced was PBMCs or a T cell subset sorted from them (not recorded which). The source is an adult woman who had mild COVID-19 (a few samples of this study predate the infection). The sample titles of this study are shuffled in the database, so cell type and time point are left out; the donor was told from shared clones.

The sample holds a few counts of this clonotype. The CDR3 here is CASSLVAGASTGELFF. The CDR3 nucleotides are TGCGCCAGCAGCTTGGTGGCAGGGGCGAGCACCGGGGAGCTGTTTTTT. The chain is built from TRBV5-1 and TRBJ2-2, with D possibly being TRBD1 (6 bases). Trimming removed 0 bases from V and 4 bases from J, with 13 bases in between. This CDR3 has 16 amino acids. From germline, CDR1 is SGHRS and CDR2 YFSETQ.

This chain joins TRBV7-2 and TRBJ2-7, with a tentative D call TRBD2 (5 bases). The CDR3 loop spans 13 amino acids. The V end lost 2 bases, the J end lost 6 bases, and 11 bases lay between the germline ends. Germline-derived CDR1 and CDR2 are SGHTA and FQGNSA. The CDR3 loop is CASSLTGSPEQYF. CDR3 in DNA: TGTGCCAGCAGCTTAACGGGATCTCCCGAGCAGTACTTC.

The chain couples TRBV20-1 to TRBJ2-7, with D unclear. Germline V gives CDR1 DFQATT, CDR2 SNEGSKA (reference sequence). V was trimmed by 6 bases and J by 2 bases, leaving 11 bases between them. The CDR3 totals 12 residues. The CDR3 here is CSATAGAYEQYF. In DNA, the CDR3 is TGCAGTGCGACGGCAGGAGCCTACGAGCAGTACTTC.

The chain uses TRBV20-1 and TRBJ2-1; 12 bases map to TRBD2. The CDR3 is 16 amino acids. CDR1 DFQATT and CDR2 SNEGSKA come from the germline V gene (reference sequence). With 3 bases clipped from V and 6 bases from J, the junction kept 9 bases outside the gene matches. The CDR3 is CSARSPLAGGSNEQFF. CDR3 nucleotide sequence: TGCAGTGCTAGGTCCCCTCTAGCGGGAGGGAGCAATGAGCAGTTCTTC.

This chain uses TRBV3-1 with TRBJ2-3; tentative D call: TRBD1 (6 bases). The CDR3 spans 17 residues. V gave up 0 bases and J gave up 2 bases, with 15 bases separating them. Germline V gene sequence: CDR1 LGHDT, CDR2 YNNKEL (reference sequence). In nucleotides, the CDR3 is TGTGCCAGCAGCCAAGAGTGGCCAGGGGCCCTCACAGATACGCAGTATTTT. Protein: CASSQEWPGALTDTQYF.

This clonotype was counted only a few times. The rearrangement uses TRBV29-1 and TRBJ2-2; D is uncertain. The CDR3 totals 13 residues. V was shortened by 2 bases and J by 0 bases, with 4 bases between the two germline ends. Germline V lookup: CDR1 SQVTM, CDR2 ANQGSEA. CDR3 bases: TGCAGCGTTGAAAGGGCGAACACCGGGGAGCTGTTTTTT. Translation: CSVERANTGELFF.

This clonotype appeared a few times. This chain connects TRBV12-3 or TRBV12-4 to TRBJ1-1; D uncertain. Trimming pared 0 bases from V and 0 bases from J, leaving 8 bases between. The CDR3 is made up of 15 amino acids. CDR3 sequence (DNA): TGTGCCAGCAGTTTAGCGAGACGAGTGAACACTGAAGCTTTCTTT. This sequence encodes CASSLARRVNTEAFF.

This clonotype was observed a few times. The genes are TRBV7-6 and TRBJ2-2, with D hard to call. The CDR3 loop spans 13 amino acids. Trimming cost V 1 base and J 6 bases, with 6 bases left between them. Germline-derived CDR1 and CDR2 are SGHVS and FNYEAQ. The CDR3 reads CASSLGVSGELFF. The CDR3 DNA sequence: TGTGCCAGCAGCTTAGGCGTATCCGGGGAGCTGTTTTTT.

The CDR3 DNA sequence: TGCAGTGCTAGTATGTCTGCCTCCTACGAGCAGTACTTC. Amino acid sequence: CSASMSASYEQYF. The V and J genes are TRBV20-1 and TRBJ2-7, with unresolved D. CDR3 length: 13 amino acids. With 3 bases removed from V and 0 bases from J, the gap between germline ends came to 9 bases. Germline V gives CDR1 DFQATT, CDR2 SNEGSKA (reference sequence).

This clonotype came up a few times. The chain is built from TRBV3-1 and TRBJ1-4; unclear D gene. The germline V and J ends were trimmed by 4 bases and 0 bases, with 6 bases remaining between them. The CDR3 is made up of 14 amino acids. Germline loops: CDR1 LGHDT, CDR2 YNNKEL (reference sequence). The CDR3 bases are TGTGCCAGCAGCCCAGCGGCAACTAATGAAAAACTGTTTTTT. This codes for CASSPAATNEKLFF. The full variable domain, completed using reference TRBV3-1 and TRBJ1-4, is DTAVSQTPKYLVTQMGNDKSIKCEQNLGHDTMYWYKQDSKKFLKIMFSYNNKELIINETVPNRFSPKSPDKAHLNLHINSLELGDSAVYFCASSPAATNEKLFFGSGTQLSVL.

CDR3 sequence (DNA): TGTGCCAGCAGCCCAGGAATCACCTACGAGCAGTACTTC. This encodes CASSPGITYEQYF. This chain connects TRBV14 to TRBJ2-7, with D uncertain. Germline CDR1 reads SGHDN; CDR2 reads FVKESK. V was pared by 4 bases and J by 2 bases, with 9 bases between. CDR3 length: 13 residues.

This clonotype was seen a few times. The J gene is TRBJ2-3, the V gene TRBV12-3 or TRBV12-4; 8 positions agree with TRBD2. Trimming took 6 bases from V and 5 from J; bases not matched to a gene: 7. The CDR3 length is 14 residues. This CDR3 is CASSPSGGEDTQYF. The DNA of the CDR3 is TGTGCCAGCAGCCCAAGCGGGGGAGAAGATACGCAGTATTTT.

The J gene is TRBJ1-6, the V gene TRBV7-9; D not resolved. Germline-derived CDR1 and CDR2 are SEHNR and FQNEAQ (reference sequence). The CDR3 is made up of 17 amino acids. The V gene lost 5 bases and the J gene lost 0 bases, with 14 bases spanning the gap. CDR3 sequence (DNA): TGTGCCAGCAGCCGTAGAGGGCAGAGCTCCTATAATTCACCCCTCCACTTT. Translating it yields CASSRRGQSSYNSPLHF.

CDR3 bases: TGTGCCAGCAGGGGCGGGGGGTCCACCGGGGAGCTGTTTTTT. Translating gives CASRGGGSTGELFF. V usage is TRBV12-3 or TRBV12-4 and J usage is TRBJ2-2; 8 nucleotides align to TRBD2. The CDR3 length is 14 residues. The V gene end was trimmed by 6 bases and the J gene end by 4 bases; junction bases not matched to a gene: 4.

This clonotype was counted between two and nine times. V is TRBV5-1 and J is TRBJ2-3, with a tentative D call TRBD2 (5 bases). Germline V gene data show CDR1 as SGHRS and CDR2 as YFSETQ. V dropped 6 bases and J dropped 13 bases, with 15 bases sitting between them. The CDR3 spans 11 residues. CDR3 amino acids: CASKVAGEEYF. Written as DNA, the CDR3 is TGCGCCAGCAAAGTGGCGGGCGAGGAGTATTTT.

This sequence joins TRBV5-1 and TRBJ1-5; D not certain. Trimming took off 0 bases at V and 7 bases at J, with 11 bases between the two ends. The germline CDR1 and CDR2 sequences are SGHRS and YFSETQ. The CDR3 has 14 residues. In nucleotides, the CDR3 is TGCGCCAGCAGCTTGGTGGGCGGGGAACAGCCCCAGCATTTT. It translates to CASSLVGGEQPQHF.

This clonotype was seen just once. The chain employs TRBV15 and TRBJ2-3, with 8 bases lining up with TRBD2. With 3 bases clipped from V and 6 bases from J, the junction kept 8 bases outside the gene matches. Germline values: CDR1 LNHNV, CDR2 YYDKDF (reference sequence). The length of the CDR3 is 15 residues. The CDR3 is CATSSPIAGRDTQYF. In DNA form, the CDR3 reads TGTGCCACCAGCAGTCCGATAGCGGGGAGGGATACGCAGTATTTT.

The chain has TRBV12-3 or TRBV12-4 and TRBJ1-3; no clear D. CDR3 length: 14 amino acids. Trimming removed 5 bases at V and 4 bases at J, with 12 bases between. CDR3 loop: CASSVPPEGNTIYF. Written as DNA, the CDR3 is TGTGCCAGCAGTGTTCCACCCGAAGGAAACACCATATATTTT.

This clonotype came up a few times. The chain has TRBV5-5 and TRBJ2-5, with D tentatively TRBD2 (6 bases). Germline-derived CDR1 and CDR2 are SGHKS and YYEKEE (reference sequence). The V and J ends lost 4 bases and 4 bases respectively, with 11 bases between them. The CDR3 covers 13 residues. The CDR3 nucleotides are TGTGCCAGCAGCGGGACTCCGGGAGAGACCCAGTACTTC. Its translation is CASSGTPGETQYF.

The CDR3 loop is CSVGTVPNYGYTF. DNA for the CDR3: TGCAGCGTTGGGACAGTTCCTAACTATGGCTACACCTTC. This chain connects TRBV29-1 to TRBJ1-2; a weak D match, TRBD1 (6 bases). Germline loops: CDR1 SQVTM, CDR2 ANQGSEA. The V end was cut by 4 bases, the J end by 0 bases, with 9 bases between. This CDR3 spans 13 amino acids.

This clonotype has just a few counts. The rearrangement links TRBV11-2 to TRBJ2-7; D remains ambiguous. Germline V gene data show CDR1 as SGHAT and CDR2 as FQNNGV. This CDR3 is built from 13 residues. Trimming shortened V by 5 bases and J by 6 bases, and 14 bases separated the two germline ends. The CDR3 DNA follows: TGTGCCAGCAGCGTACAGTTCTGGGCCGAGCAGTACTTC. Amino acids: CASSVQFWAEQYF.

This clonotype came up a few times. CDR3 in amino acids: CASRMTGIGTEAFF. The CDR3 region has the DNA TGTGCCAGCAGAATGACAGGGATTGGTACTGAAGCTTTCTTT. The genes are TRBV12-3 or TRBV12-4 and TRBJ1-1; 7 bases match TRBD1. V lost 6 bases, J lost 5 bases, and 9 bases stayed unmatched. The CDR3 length is 14 residues.